The 18 T cell receptor beta chains presented below share a single source sample, sequenced in a study of CD8+ T cells in alopecia areata. Extraction and reverse transcription of RNA yielded cDNA as the sequencing template. Here immunoSEQ multiplex PCR was the method, and the copy in TCRdb shows in-frame clones only, minus some. The sample holds around 80,000 clones; roughly half are singletons and the top ten take around 5.7%. Sequencing was done on a sample of NKG2D-high CD8+ T cells sorted from blood. These receptors were taken from a human donor with alopecia areata.

The chain links TRBV21-1 to TRBJ2-3. TRBV21-1 is flagged as a pseudogene. The length of the CDR3 is 14 residues. CDR3: CASSNPVTYDTQYF. The DNA of the CDR3 is TGTGCCAGCAGCAACCCAGTCACTTACGATACGCAGTATTTT.

The V gene is TRBV28, the J gene TRBJ2-5, with 10 bases that match TRBD2. The CDR3 consists of 13 residues. Germline CDR1 reads MDHEN; CDR2 reads SYDVKM. The trim removed 5 bases at V and 7 bases at J, leaving 4 bases unmatched. CDR3 bases: TGTGCCAGCAGTCTCCGGACTAGCGGGACCCAGTACTTC. It yields the protein CASSLRTSGTQYF.

This clone appeared a few times. The rearrangement uses TRBV19 and TRBJ2-1, with 14 bases lining up with TRBD2. V lost 5 bases to trimming and J lost 9 bases; unmatched junction nucleotides: 3. CDR1 LNHDA and CDR2 SQIVND come from the germline V gene (reference sequence). There are 14 residues in the CDR3. The CDR3 DNA follows: TGTGCCAGTAGTCGACTAGCGGGAGGGAGTGAGCAGTTCTTC. Protein product: CASSRLAGGSEQFF.

CDR3 nucleotides: TGTGCCAGCAGCTTAGATCGGTCGGGGCCTGGCACAGATACGCAGTATTTT. Amino acids: CASSLDRSGPGTDTQYF. V is TRBV7-2 and J is TRBJ2-3; D tentatively fits TRBD1 or TRBD2 (5 bases each). This CDR3 is built from 17 residues. V gave up 1 base and J gave up 1 base, with 15 bases separating them. Germline CDR1 is SGHTA and CDR2 is FQGNSA.

This chain joins TRBV28 and TRBJ1-2; D not certain. Germline V CDR1 and CDR2: MDHEN, SYDVKM. Trimming took off 6 bases at V and 2 bases at J, with 10 bases between the two ends. This CDR3 spans 13 amino acids. The CDR3 protein is CASSVIENYGYTF. For the CDR3, the DNA is TGTGCCAGCAGCGTAATCGAGAACTATGGCTACACCTTC.

The J gene is TRBJ2-2, the V gene TRBV5-4, with TRBD1 matching over 7 bases. V lost 4 bases and J lost 0; bases outside the gene matches: 6. From germline, CDR1 is SGHNT and CDR2 YYREEE (reference sequence). This CDR3 is 16 amino acids long. CDR3 sequence (DNA): TGTGCCAGCAGCCCCCCGGGACAGACGAACACCGGGGAGCTGTTTTTT. It codes for CASSPPGQTNTGELFF.

The CDR3 DNA is TGCAGCGTTAAGGGAGGAGTCTACGAGCAGTACTTC. As protein: CSVKGGVYEQYF. The chain links TRBV29-1 to TRBJ2-7; D might be TRBD2 (6 bases). Germline CDR1 reads SQVTM; CDR2 reads ANQGSEA. CDR3 length: 12 amino acids. Trimming took off 5 bases at V and 3 bases at J, with 11 bases between the two ends.

This chain uses TRBV29-1 with TRBJ1-2; D remains ambiguous. CDR3 length: 11 residues. Per germline, CDR1 SQVTM and CDR2 ANQGSEA. Trimming stripped 3 bases from V and 3 bases from J, with 5 bases between. In nucleotides, the CDR3 is TGCAGCGTTGACCTCTACTATGGCTACACCTTC. Translated, it gives CSVDLYYGYTF.

V usage is TRBV23-1 and J usage is TRBJ1-6, with no clear D. TRBV23-1 is reported as an ORF; its role is uncertain. The V gene lost 2 bases and the J gene lost 14 bases, with 7 bases spanning the gap. The CDR3 extends over 11 amino acids. The CDR3 sequence: CASSQERTLHF. CDR3 sequence (DNA): TGCGCCAGCAGTCAAGAGAGGACCCTCCACTTT.

The chain has TRBV29-1 and TRBJ2-7; D is possibly TRBD2 (6 bases). This CDR3 has 12 residues. V gave up 4 bases and J gave up 2 bases, with 9 bases separating them. The germline gives CDR1 SQVTM, CDR2 ANQGSEA. The CDR3 region is CSVGGAAYEQYF. In DNA, the CDR3 is TGCAGCGTTGGCGGGGCTGCCTACGAGCAGTACTTC.

The genes are TRBV4-1 and TRBJ2-1; TRBD1 might be the D (6 bases). The CDR3 spans 14 residues. Germline CDR1 MGHRA, CDR2 YSYEKL. V gave up 1 base and J gave up 10 bases, with 14 bases separating them. CDR3 region: CASSQVGAGTEQFF. The CDR3 DNA reads TGCGCCAGCAGCCAAGTCGGGGCCGGGACAGAGCAGTTCTTC.

Concerning this clone: Mismatch with germline at one junction end may stem from a read error. The chain combines TRBV29-1 with TRBJ2-1, with unresolved D. Per the germline V gene, CDR1 is SQVTM and CDR2 is ANQGSEA. This CDR3 has 12 amino acids. This chain's CDR3 is CSVEISYSEQFF. In DNA, the CDR3 is TGCAGCGTTGAAATTTCTTACAGTGAGCAGTTCTTC.

This clone was found a few times. The chain links TRBV28 to TRBJ1-1, with 9 nucleotides matching TRBD1. The germline V gene encodes CDR1 MDHEN and CDR2 SYDVKM. V shed 1 base and J 3 bases; nucleotides not matched to a gene: 6. CDR3 length: 16 amino acids. CDR3 coding DNA: TGTGCCAGCAGTTTATCCCCGGGACAGGGCCACACTGAAGCTTTCTTT. Translation: CASSLSPGQGHTEAFF.

The chain uses TRBV14 and TRBJ2-3; 8 positions match TRBD2. This CDR3 region has 14 residues. Germline loops: CDR1 SGHDN, CDR2 FVKESK. The junction had 4 bases not matched to a gene; V was cut back by 6 bases and J by 2 bases. In DNA form, the CDR3 reads TGTGCCAGCAGTCAGACTAGCGCCACAGATACGCAGTATTTT. This sequence encodes CASSQTSATDTQYF.

The chain carries TRBV28 and TRBJ2-7; 11 bases fit TRBD1. J gave up 5 bases and V 6 bases, and 6 bases lay outside the gene matches. CDR3 length equals 14 residues. Germline CDR1 is MDHEN and CDR2 is SYDVKM. CDR3 in amino acids: CASSLDRGQDEQYF. Written as DNA, the CDR3 is TGTGCCAGCAGCCTGGACAGGGGGCAGGACGAGCAGTACTTC.

The rearrangement joins TRBV4-1 to TRBJ1-4; D is unresolved. Per germline, CDR1 MGHRA and CDR2 YSYEKL. This CDR3 contains 18 residues. The germline V and J ends were trimmed by 0 bases and 3 bases, with 17 bases remaining between them. DNA of the CDR3: TGCGCCAGCAGCCAAGATCCGGTTCGGGGAGAAGCTAATGAAAAACTGTTTTTT. Translating gives CASSQDPVRGEANEKLFF.

This clone has a handful of counts. This chain joins TRBV2 and TRBJ2-7, with D possibly being TRBD1 (7 bases). From germline, CDR1 is SNHLY and CDR2 FYNNEI. CDR3 length: 13 amino acids. V lost 7 bases and J 4 bases, leaving 14 bases between the germline ends. CDR3 coding DNA: TGTGCCAGCATGGGGGGACAGAGGTACGAGCAGTACTTC. Encoded protein: CASMGGQRYEQYF.

The chain employs TRBV25-1 and TRBJ1-5; TRBD1 matches at 8 bases. The CDR3 is 13 residues long. Germline CDR1 MGHDK, CDR2 SYGVNS. With V trimmed by 4 bases and J by 7 bases, 3 bases remained unmatched. The CDR3 DNA sequence: TGTGCCAGCAGTGCAGGGGGCGGACAGCCCCAGCATTTT. Translation gives CASSAGGGQPQHF.